This T cell receptor delta chain came from a study of γδ T cells in repeated Plasmodium falciparum infection. TCRdb re-called the multiplex PCR reads via CATT. The data contain tens of thousands of delta-chain clones, roughly 1.8% of them seen just once; the ten biggest clones take up about 15%. The CDR3 is 18 amino acids in total, end residues counted. Germline-derived CDR1 and CDR2 are TSWWSYY and QGS. This clone was counted many times. Its antigen is still unknown. A far more abundant clone sits one base away, making this likely a read error. No DNA is shown, since the ends of the CDR3 on it are uncertain; the CDR3 is the one TCRdb lists. Other DNA sequences in the same sample also yield this CDR3. Broader study findings: Malian children's Vdelta2-negative repertoires appeared more expanded and less diverse than Australians'.

Gammadelta T cells were flow-sorted from PBMC into Vgamma9/Vdelta2+ and Vdelta2-negative populations for bulk analysis. The rearrangement links TRDV1 to TRDJ1; TRDD3, the table's D call, lacks a check against the DNA. Sample: gamma-delta T cells from blood. The sequence derives from a pool of human donors (malaria-infected and uninfected, not separated). The CDR3 region is CALGELLGVGGYLDKLIF.